This T cell receptor beta chain was retrieved from a study of shared clonotypes between healthy human individuals. The data were produced by immunoSEQ multiplex PCR, yet TCRdb's version contains in-frame clones alone and is incomplete. The sample holds approximately 740,000 clones, 85% to 95% seen once. CD8 cells regarded as naive lacked CD45RO, were positively chosen for CCR7, and omitted terminally differentiated effector memory CD45RA+ cells. This clonotype originated in a man aged 25-45 years in good health. Input material: naive CD8+ T cells sorted from blood.

CDR3 sequence: CASSREDRLNEKLFF. CDR3 coding DNA: TGTGCCAGCAGCCGAGAGGACAGACTTAATGAAAAACTGTTTTTT. V and J are TRBV7-9 and TRBJ1-4; D possibly corresponds to TRBD1 (6 bases). V gave up 5 bases and J gave up 4 bases, with 14 bases separating them. CDR1 and CDR2 (germline): SEHNR, FQNEAQ (reference sequence). CDR3 length equals 15 residues.